This T cell receptor beta chain originates from a study of monozygotic twins with inflammatory bowel disease. TCRdb re-called the 5' RACE reads, yielding one record per CDR3 amino acid sequence without DNA. The sample data list about 160,000 distinct CDR3 sequences. CDR3 length equals 18 residues. V usage is TRBV21-1 and J usage is TRBJ2-7; TCRdb reports TRBD2, a call that lacks DNA to check it against. TRBV21-1 is a known pseudogene. Sequencing used blood. The TCR comes from a human donor with ulcerative colitis or Crohn's disease, or a healthy co-twin of an affected twin (not recorded which). The chain's CDR3 is CASSKGPLAGLCSYEQYF.